This T cell receptor (beta chain) came from a study of radiotherapy plus CTLA-4 blockade in lung cancer. The overall study: In under 20% of patients, objective responses were seen; 30% to 35% had disease control.

Here immunoSEQ multiplex PCR was the method, and the copy in TCRdb shows in-frame clones only, minus some. The sample carries tens of thousands of clones, approximately 86% recorded once. Patients with chemo-refractory metastatic non-small-cell lung cancer received focal radiation plus CTLA-4 blockade with ipilimumab. Germline values: CDR1 MNHNS, CDR2 SASEGT. V shed 0 bases and J 3 bases; nucleotides not matched to a gene: 6. CDR3 length equals 16 residues. The V call is TRBV6-1, the J call TRBJ2-7; 9 bases agree with TRBD2. The sample consisted of peripheral blood, taken from a patient treated with radiotherapy plus ipilimumab. The clonotype was recovered from a human donor with non-small cell lung cancer whose response to radiotherapy plus ipilimumab could not be evaluated. CDR3 DNA: TGTGCCAGCAGTGAAGCGGCCGCGGGGGGGAACTACGAGCAGTACTTC. Translating gives CASSEAAAGGNYEQYF.